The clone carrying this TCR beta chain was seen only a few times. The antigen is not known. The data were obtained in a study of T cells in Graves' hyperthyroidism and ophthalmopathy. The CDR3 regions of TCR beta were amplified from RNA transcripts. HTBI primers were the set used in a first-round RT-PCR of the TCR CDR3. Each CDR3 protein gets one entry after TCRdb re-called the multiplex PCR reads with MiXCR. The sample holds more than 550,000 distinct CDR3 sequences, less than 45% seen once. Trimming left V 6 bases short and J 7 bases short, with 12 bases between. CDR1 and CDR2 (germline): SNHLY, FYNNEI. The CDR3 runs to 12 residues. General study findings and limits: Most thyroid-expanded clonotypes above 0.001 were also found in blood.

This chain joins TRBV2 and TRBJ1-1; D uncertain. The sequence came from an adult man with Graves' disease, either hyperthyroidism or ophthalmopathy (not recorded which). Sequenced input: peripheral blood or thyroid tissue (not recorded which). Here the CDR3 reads CASRTGGIEAFF. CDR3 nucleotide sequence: TGTGCCAGCAGAACCGGAGGGATTGAAGCTTTCTTT.